This T cell receptor (beta chain) was identified in a study of beta chain features in type 1 diabetes. Regarding the study as a whole: Type 1 diabetes patients had VDJ junctions that carried fewer insertions and more deletions. Researchers report that Type 1 diabetes patients had moderately but significantly shorter TCRB CDR3s across all four CD4+ subsets. HLA effects on TCRB rearrangement stayed unresolved here.

Reverse transcription of all isolated RNA meant that expressed TCRB transcripts were sequenced. Some 3.6 million reads on average were seen across naive, central memory and regulatory T cell samples. Some clones are missing from TCRdb's copy, which holds only in-frame ones; the method was immunoSEQ multiplex PCR. This sample has 600,000 or so clones, with over 11% found just once. The CDR3 has 13 residues. The ends were cut back, 5 bases at V and 4 bases at J, with 8 bases in the middle. Germline lookup yields CDR1 SGHTA and CDR2 FQGNSA. A few counts support this clone. Its antigen is undetermined. Sorting with CD45RO/CCR7/CD25/CD127/CD95/CD27 yielded naive, central memory, regulatory and stem-like memory CD4+ cells.

The sequencing sample was made of naive CD4+ T cells from blood. The V and J genes are TRBV7-2 and TRBJ2-2; D unclear. The sequence came from a man aged 18 to 29 with type 1 diabetes. The CDR3 is CASSLASTGELFF. The CDR3 bases are TGTGCCAGCAGCCTCGCTTCCACCGGGGAGCTGTTTTTT.